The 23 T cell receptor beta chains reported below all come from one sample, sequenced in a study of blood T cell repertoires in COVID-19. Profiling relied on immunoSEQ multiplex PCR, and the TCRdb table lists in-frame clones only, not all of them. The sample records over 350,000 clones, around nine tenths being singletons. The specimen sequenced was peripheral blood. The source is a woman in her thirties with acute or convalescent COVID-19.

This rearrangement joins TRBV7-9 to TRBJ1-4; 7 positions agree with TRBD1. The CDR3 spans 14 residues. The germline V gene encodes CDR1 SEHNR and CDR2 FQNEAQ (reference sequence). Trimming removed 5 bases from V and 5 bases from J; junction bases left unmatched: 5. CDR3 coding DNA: TGTGCCAGCAGCGGAACAGGGGCAAATGAAAAACTGTTTTTT. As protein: CASSGTGANEKLFF.

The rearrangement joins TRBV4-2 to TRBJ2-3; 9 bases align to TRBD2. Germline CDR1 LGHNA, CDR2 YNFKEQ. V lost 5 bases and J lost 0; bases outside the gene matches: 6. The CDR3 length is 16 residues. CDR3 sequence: CASSSSGGTSTDTQYF. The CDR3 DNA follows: TGTGCCAGCAGCTCCAGCGGGGGGACTAGCACAGATACGCAGTATTTT.

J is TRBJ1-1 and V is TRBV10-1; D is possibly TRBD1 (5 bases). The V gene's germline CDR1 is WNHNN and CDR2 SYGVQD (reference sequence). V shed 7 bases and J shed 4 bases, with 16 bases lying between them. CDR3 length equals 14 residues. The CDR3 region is CASKIHRRGTEAFF. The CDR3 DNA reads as TGCGCCAGCAAAATCCACAGGAGGGGCACTGAAGCTTTCTTT.

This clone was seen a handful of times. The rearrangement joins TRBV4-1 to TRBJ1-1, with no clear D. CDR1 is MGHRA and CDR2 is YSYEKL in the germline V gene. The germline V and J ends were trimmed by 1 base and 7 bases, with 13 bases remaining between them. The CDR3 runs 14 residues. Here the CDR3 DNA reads TGCGCCAGCAGCCAAGTTATGAGGTCACTTGAAGCTTTCTTT. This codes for CASSQVMRSLEAFF.

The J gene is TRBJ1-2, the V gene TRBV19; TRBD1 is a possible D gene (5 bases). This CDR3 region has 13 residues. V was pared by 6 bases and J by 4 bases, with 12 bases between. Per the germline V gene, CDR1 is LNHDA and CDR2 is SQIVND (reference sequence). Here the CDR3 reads CASRRQTFYGYTF. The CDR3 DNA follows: TGTGCCAGTAGAAGACAGACCTTCTATGGCTACACCTTC. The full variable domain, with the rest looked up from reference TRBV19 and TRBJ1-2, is DGGITQSPKYLFRKEGQNVTLSCEQNLNHDAMYWYRQDPGQGLRLIYYSQIVNDFQKGDIAEGYSVSREKKESFPLTVTSAQKNPTAFYLCASRRQTFYGYTFGSGTRLTVV.

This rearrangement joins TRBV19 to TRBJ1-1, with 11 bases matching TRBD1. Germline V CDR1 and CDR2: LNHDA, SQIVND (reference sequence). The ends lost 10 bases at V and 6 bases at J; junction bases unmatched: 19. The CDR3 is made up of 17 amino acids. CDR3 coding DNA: TGTGCCACCCTAAGACTTGGACAGGGGGCTAGATCGCCTGAAGCTTTCTTT. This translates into CATLRLGQGARSPEAFF.

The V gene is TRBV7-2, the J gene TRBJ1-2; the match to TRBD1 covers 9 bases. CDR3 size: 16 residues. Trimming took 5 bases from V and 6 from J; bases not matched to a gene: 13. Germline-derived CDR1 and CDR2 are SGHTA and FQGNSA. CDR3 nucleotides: TGTGCCAGCAGCCCTCAGAGAGGGACAGGGACGGATGGCTACACCTTC. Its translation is CASSPQRGTGTDGYTF.

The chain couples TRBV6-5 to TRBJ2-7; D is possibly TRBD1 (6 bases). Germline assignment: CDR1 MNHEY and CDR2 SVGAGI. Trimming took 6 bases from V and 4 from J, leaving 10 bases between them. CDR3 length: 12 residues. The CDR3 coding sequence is TGTGCCAGCAGAGTACAGGGTTACGAGCAGTACTTC. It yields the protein CASRVQGYEQYF.

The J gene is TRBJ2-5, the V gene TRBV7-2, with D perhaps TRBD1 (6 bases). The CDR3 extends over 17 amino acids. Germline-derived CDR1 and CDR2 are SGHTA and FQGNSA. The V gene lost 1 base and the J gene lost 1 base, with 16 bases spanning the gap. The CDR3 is CASSLGIGGGSQETQYF. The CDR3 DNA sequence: TGTGCCAGCAGCTTAGGGATTGGGGGCGGTTCCCAAGAGACCCAGTACTTC.

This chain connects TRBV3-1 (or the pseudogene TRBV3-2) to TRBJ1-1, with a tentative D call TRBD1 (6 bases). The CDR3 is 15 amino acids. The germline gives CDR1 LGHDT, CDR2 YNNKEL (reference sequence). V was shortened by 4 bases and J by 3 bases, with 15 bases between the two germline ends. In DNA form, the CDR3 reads TGTGCCAGCAGCCGCTACTCCAGGGGTGACACTGAAGCTTTCTTT. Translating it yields CASSRYSRGDTEAFF.

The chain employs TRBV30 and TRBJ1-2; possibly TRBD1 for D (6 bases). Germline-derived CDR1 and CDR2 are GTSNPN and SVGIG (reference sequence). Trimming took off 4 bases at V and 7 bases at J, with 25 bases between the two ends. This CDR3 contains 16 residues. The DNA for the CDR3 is TGTGCCTGGAACTCCGATGCCGGGACACGCATCTCTGGCTACACCTTC. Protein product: CAWNSDAGTRISGYTF. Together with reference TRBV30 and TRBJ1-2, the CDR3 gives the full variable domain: SQTIHQWPATLVQPVGSPLSLECTVEGTSNPNLYWYRQAAGRGLQLLFYSVGIGQISSEVPQNLSASRPQDRQFILSSKKLLLSDSGFYLCAWNSDAGTRISGYTFGSGTRLTVV.

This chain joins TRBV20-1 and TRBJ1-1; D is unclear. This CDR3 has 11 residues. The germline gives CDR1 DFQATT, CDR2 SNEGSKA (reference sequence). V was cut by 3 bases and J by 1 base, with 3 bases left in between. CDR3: CSASQNTEAFF. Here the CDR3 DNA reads TGCAGTGCTAGCCAGAACACTGAAGCTTTCTTT.

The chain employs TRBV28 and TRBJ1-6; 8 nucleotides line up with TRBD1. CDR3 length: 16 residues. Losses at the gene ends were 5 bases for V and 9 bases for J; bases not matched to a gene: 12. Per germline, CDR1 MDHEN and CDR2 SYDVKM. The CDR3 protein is CASSPSTGGFGSPLHF. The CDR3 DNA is TGTGCCAGCAGTCCGTCAACAGGGGGTTTTGGTTCACCCCTCCACTTT.

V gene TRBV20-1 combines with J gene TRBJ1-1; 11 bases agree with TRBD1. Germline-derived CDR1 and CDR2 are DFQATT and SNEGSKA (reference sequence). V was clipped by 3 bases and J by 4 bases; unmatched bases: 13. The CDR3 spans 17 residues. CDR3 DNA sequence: TGCAGTGCTAGTGACCCGGGACAGGGGGTTATCAGCACTGAAGCTTTCTTT. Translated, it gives CSASDPGQGVISTEAFF.

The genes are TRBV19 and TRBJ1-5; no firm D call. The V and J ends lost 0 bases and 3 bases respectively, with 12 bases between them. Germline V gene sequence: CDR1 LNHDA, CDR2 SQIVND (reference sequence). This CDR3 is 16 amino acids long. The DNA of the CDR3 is TGTGCCAGTAGTATAGATCGGGGTCGCAACAATCAGCCCCAGCATTTT. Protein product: CASSIDRGRNNQPQHF.

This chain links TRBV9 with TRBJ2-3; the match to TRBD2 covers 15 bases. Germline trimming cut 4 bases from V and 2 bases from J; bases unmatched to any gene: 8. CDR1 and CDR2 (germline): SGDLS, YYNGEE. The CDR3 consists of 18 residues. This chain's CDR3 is CASSPPGTSGGPTDTQYF. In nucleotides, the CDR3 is TGTGCCAGCAGCCCCCCCGGGACTAGCGGGGGGCCCACAGATACGCAGTATTTT.

For the CDR3, the DNA is TGTGCCTGGAGTTGGACTAGCGGGGAGCAGTTCTTC. Its protein is CAWSWTSGEQFF. The chain carries TRBV30 and TRBJ2-1; 11 nucleotides line up with TRBD2. The J segment lost 10 bases and the V segment lost 2 bases, leaving 1 base of the junction unmatched. The CDR3 consists of 12 residues. Germline V gene data show CDR1 as GTSNPN and CDR2 as SVGIG (reference sequence).

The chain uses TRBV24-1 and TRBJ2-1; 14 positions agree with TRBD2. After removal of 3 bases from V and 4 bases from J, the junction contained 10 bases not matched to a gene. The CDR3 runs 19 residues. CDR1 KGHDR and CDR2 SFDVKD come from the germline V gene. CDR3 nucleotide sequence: TGTGCCACCAGTGATCCGACTAGCGGGGGGGCCTTAGGTTACAATGAGCAGTTCTTC. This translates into CATSDPTSGGALGYNEQFF.

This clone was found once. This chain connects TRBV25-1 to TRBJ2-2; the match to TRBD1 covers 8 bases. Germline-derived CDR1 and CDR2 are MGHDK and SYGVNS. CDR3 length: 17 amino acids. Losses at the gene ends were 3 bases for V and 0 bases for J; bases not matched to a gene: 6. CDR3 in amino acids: CASSDLRTGTNTGELFF. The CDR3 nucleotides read TGTGCCAGCAGTGATCTCCGGACAGGGACGAACACCGGGGAGCTGTTTTTT.

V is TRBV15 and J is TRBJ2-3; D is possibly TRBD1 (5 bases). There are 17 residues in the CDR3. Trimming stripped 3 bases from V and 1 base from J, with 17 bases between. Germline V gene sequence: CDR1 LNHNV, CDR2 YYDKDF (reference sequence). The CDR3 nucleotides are TGTGCCACCAGCAGTACACAGGTTCAGCTCGGCACAGATACGCAGTATTTT. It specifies CATSSTQVQLGTDTQYF. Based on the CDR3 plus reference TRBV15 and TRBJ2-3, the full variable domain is DAMVIQNPRYQVTQFGKPVTLSCSQTLNHNVMYWYQQKSSQAPKLLFHYYDKDFNNEADTPDNFQSRRPNTSFCFLDIRSPGLGDTAMYLCATSSTQVQLGTDTQYFGPGTRLTVL.

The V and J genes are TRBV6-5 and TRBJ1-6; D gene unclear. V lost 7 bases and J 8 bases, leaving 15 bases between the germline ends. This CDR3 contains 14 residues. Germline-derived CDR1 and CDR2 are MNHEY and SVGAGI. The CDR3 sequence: CASNVRSRDSPLHF. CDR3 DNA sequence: TGTGCCAGCAATGTGAGAAGCCGGGATTCACCCCTCCACTTT.

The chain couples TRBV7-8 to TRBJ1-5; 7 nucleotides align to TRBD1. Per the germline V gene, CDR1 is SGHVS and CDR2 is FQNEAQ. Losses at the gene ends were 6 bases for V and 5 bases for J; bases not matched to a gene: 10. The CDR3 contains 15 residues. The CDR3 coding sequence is TGTGCCAGCAGTTCCAGACAGGGTGGGTATCAGCCCCAGCATTTT. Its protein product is CASSSRQGGYQPQHF.

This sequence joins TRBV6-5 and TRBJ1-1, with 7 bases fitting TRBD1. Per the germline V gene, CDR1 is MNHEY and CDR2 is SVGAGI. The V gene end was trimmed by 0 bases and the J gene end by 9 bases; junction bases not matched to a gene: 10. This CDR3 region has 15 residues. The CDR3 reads CASSYSRGRREQAFF. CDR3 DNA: TGTGCCAGCAGTTACTCGAGGGGGCGTCGAGAGCAAGCTTTCTTT.